Below, 14 T cell receptor beta chains from the same sample are listed, as sequenced in a study of blood T cell repertoires in COVID-19 (dated by TCRdb to about 2020). The library was obtained by the immunoSEQ multiplex PCR assay. Entries here come from immuneACCESS through TCRdb and include only in-frame sequences with V and J called. Some clones fail to appear in such tables; in the studies checked, an unresolved V gene covers under half of the shortfall, and the cause of the remainder is unknown. The sample table holds about 150,000 clones, of which approximately 79% were seen once. The ten largest clonotypes hold roughly 7% of the sample. Specimen: PBMCs or T cells enriched from blood (not recorded which). Receptors originate from a man aged 50-59 years who had recovered from COVID-19.

This clone was seen only a few times. V and J are TRBV11-3 and TRBJ1-2; D perhaps matches TRBD1 (5 bases). Trimming pared 0 bases from V and 3 bases from J, leaving 14 bases between. Germline-derived CDR1 and CDR2 are SGHNT and YENEEA. CDR3 length equals 16 residues. The CDR3 loop is CASSLEGRGGDYGYTF. The CDR3 bases are TGTGCCAGCAGCTTAGAAGGACGGGGCGGGGACTATGGCTACACCTTC.

This clone was observed a few times. The genes are TRBV7-9 and TRBJ1-5, with 8 bases that match TRBD1. Germline loops: CDR1 SEHNR, CDR2 FQNEAQ (reference sequence). This CDR3 is built from 19 residues. J lost 0 bases, V lost 5 bases, and 15 bases had no gene match. The CDR3 DNA is TGTGCCAGCAGCCCAGGGGGCGGTTTTGGCTACGGTAGCAATCAGCCCCAGCATTTT. Protein sequence: CASSPGGGFGYGSNQPQHF.

The J gene is TRBJ1-4, the V gene TRBV19; 7 nucleotides agree with TRBD1. CDR3 length equals 15 residues. The germline V gene has CDR1 LNHDA and CDR2 SQIVND (reference sequence). V gave up 3 bases and J gave up 6 bases; unmatched junction bases: 7. The CDR3 sequence: CASSMKGAGDEKLFF. CDR3 DNA sequence: TGTGCCAGTAGTATGAAGGGGGCCGGGGATGAAAAACTGTTTTTT.

The chain joins TRBV12-5 to TRBJ2-1; 7 nucleotides match TRBD2. The junction had 5 bases not matched to a gene; V was cut back by 1 base and J by 2 bases. This CDR3 has 16 residues. Germline V gives CDR1 LGHNT, CDR2 FRNRAP. CDR3 sequence (DNA): TGTGCTAGTGGTTTGGGATCTGGACTAGCCTACAATGAGCAGTTCTTC. Translation: CASGLGSGLAYNEQFF.

The chain joins TRBV6-5 to TRBJ1-1; tentative D call: TRBD1 (6 bases). Trimming removed 6 bases at V and 0 bases at J, with 11 bases between. Germline-derived CDR1 and CDR2 are MNHEY and SVGAGI. The CDR3 is 14 amino acids. In nucleotides, the CDR3 is TGTGCCAGCAGCGGACAGCTTTTGAACACTGAAGCTTTCTTT. This gives the protein CASSGQLLNTEAFF.

This rearrangement joins TRBV3-1 (or the pseudogene TRBV3-2) to TRBJ1-3; D uncertain. Trimming shortened V by 1 base and J by 2 bases, and 9 bases separated the two germline ends. This CDR3 comprises 15 residues. The germline gives CDR1 LGHDT, CDR2 YNNKEL (reference sequence). The CDR3 nucleotides read TGTGCCAGCAGCCAAGTTACGAGGGCTGGAAACACCATATATTTT. Protein: CASSQVTRAGNTIYF.

The chain combines TRBV5-6 with TRBJ2-2; D may be TRBD1 (5 bases). The CDR3 spans 12 residues. V gave up 5 bases and J gave up 5 bases, with 7 bases separating them. From germline, CDR1 is SGHDT and CDR2 YYEEEE. The CDR3 DNA follows: TGTGCCAGCAGAGGGGTGACCGGGGAGCTGTTTTTT. Its protein is CASRGVTGELFF.

The chain combines TRBV18 with TRBJ1-4, with D unclear. CDR3 length equals 17 residues. CDR1 is KGHSH and CDR2 is LQKENI in the germline V gene. Trimming took off 0 bases at V and 0 bases at J, with 11 bases between the two ends. CDR3 sequence reads: CASSPPNRASTNEKLFF. The CDR3 DNA reads as TGTGCCAGCTCACCACCGAACAGAGCTTCAACTAATGAAAAACTGTTTTTT.

The chain has TRBV7-9 and TRBJ2-2, with TRBD2 identical over 8 bases. This CDR3 is 15 amino acids long. With V trimmed by 1 base and J by 5 bases, 3 bases remained unmatched. Germline CDR1 and CDR2: SEHNR and FQNEAQ (reference sequence). The CDR3 nucleotides are TGTGCCAGCAGCTTAGGAGGACTAGCAACCGGGGAGCTGTTTTTT. This translates into CASSLGGLATGELFF.

The chain is built from TRBV11-3 and TRBJ1-2; 10 positions agree with TRBD1. Germline CDR1 reads SGHNT; CDR2 reads YENEEA. V was clipped by 4 bases and J by 4 bases; unmatched bases: 12. The length of the CDR3 is 17 residues. CDR3 bases: TGTGCCAGCAGCTCCTCGGGCTCCGGGACAGGGGCCTATGGCTACACCTTC. The encoded protein is CASSSSGSGTGAYGYTF.

The chain combines TRBV6-5 with TRBJ1-2; D is possibly TRBD1 (6 bases). CDR3 length: 14 residues. CDR1 and CDR2 (germline): MNHEY, SVGAGI. V was trimmed by 7 bases and J by 0 bases, leaving 12 bases between them. The CDR3 nucleotides are TGTGCCAGCACCGAAGGGGGAACTAACTATGGCTACACCTTC. Protein: CASTEGGTNYGYTF.

This clone is large within its sample. CDR3 protein: CASRRTPSSSGNTIYF. CDR3 DNA: TGTGCCAGCAGACGTACCCCCTCGAGCTCTGGAAACACCATATATTTT. The chain uses TRBV7-9 and TRBJ1-3; no reliable D call. V gave up 6 bases and J gave up 0 bases, with 15 bases separating them. Looked up from germline, CDR1 is SEHNR and CDR2 is FQNEAQ (reference sequence). The CDR3 sequence is 16 residues long.

The chain carries TRBV14 and TRBJ2-4; maybe TRBD1 (5 bases). Germline V gene data show CDR1 as SGHDN and CDR2 as FVKESK. The CDR3 is 13 amino acids. Deletions cut 3 bases from V and 8 bases from J, with 11 bases between. The CDR3 loop is CASSQGPRYIQYF. The CDR3 region has the DNA TGTGCCAGCAGCCAGGGGCCTAGATACATTCAGTACTTC.

V gene TRBV19 combines with J gene TRBJ1-5; tentatively, D is TRBD1 (5 bases). This CDR3 region has 15 residues. From germline, CDR1 is LNHDA and CDR2 SQIVND (reference sequence). The V gene lost 7 bases and the J gene lost 5 bases, with 18 bases spanning the gap. CDR3 nucleotides: TGTGCCAGTAACAAACATGGGGGGAGAGATCAGCCCCAGCATTTT. It codes for CASNKHGGRDQPQHF.